This T cell receptor beta chain was recorded in a study of blood T cell repertoires in COVID-19. The CDR3 covers 19 residues. The germline V gene encodes CDR1 SGHKS and CDR2 YYEKEE (reference sequence). Germline trimming cut 5 bases from V and 2 bases from J; bases unmatched to any gene: 16. Profiled with immunoSEQ multiplex PCR; TCRdb holds only in-frame clones, not every one. Altogether roughly 200,000 clones are present, about 86% being singletons, with the ten largest covering 3.8%. This chain connects TRBV5-5 to TRBJ2-3, with TRBD1 matching over 11 bases. The sequencing input was PBMCs or T cells enriched from blood (not recorded which). The clonotype originates from a woman between 40 and 55 years old with acute COVID-19. CDR3: CASRVGVVGTGGFTDTQYF. CDR3 DNA: TGTGCCAGCAGGGTTGGGGTAGTCGGGACAGGGGGATTCACAGATACGCAGTATTTT. The full variable domain, its missing parts supplied by reference TRBV5-5 and TRBJ2-3, is DAGVTQSPTHLIKTRGQQVTLRCSPISGHKSVSWYQQVLGQGPQFIFQYYEKEERGRGNFPDRFSARQFPNYSSELNVNALLLGDSALYLCASRVGVVGTGGFTDTQYFGPGTRLTVL.